This TCR beta chain is drawn from a study of technical replicates of blood from a few donors. The germline V gene encodes CDR1 MGHRA and CDR2 YSYEKL. The CDR3 totals 15 residues. The V gene lost 0 bases and the J gene lost 8 bases, with 13 bases spanning the gap. Libraries were prepared by immunoSEQ multiplex PCR; TCRdb keeps only in-frame clonotypes and omits some of them. The sample contains around 80,000 clones, 98% of which appear only once. Sequencing was done on a sample of T cells isolated from PBMCs. The rearrangement links TRBV4-1 to TRBJ2-2, with D tentatively TRBD2 (5 bases). The receptor was isolated from a human donor in good health. The DNA for the CDR3 is TGCGCCAGCAGCCAAGAAGGCGGGTTCATAGGGGAGCTGTTTTTT. Protein product: CASSQEGGFIGELFF.